Presented here are 10 T cell receptor beta chains from one specimen sequenced in a study of T cell responses to AZD1222 COVID-19 vaccine. The table came from immunoSEQ multiplex PCR; TCRdb's copy has only in-frame clones and leaves some out. The repertoire holds around 120,000 clones, with around 84% as singletons. The source material was peripheral blood, sampled 28 days after the second AZD1222 dose. These receptors all come from an adult who received the AZD1222 COVID-19 vaccine.

V is TRBV5-1 and J is TRBJ1-2; 9 nucleotides line up with TRBD1. The CDR3 has 15 amino acids. After removal of 4 bases from V and 6 bases from J, the junction contained 10 bases not matched to a gene. Germline values: CDR1 SGHRS, CDR2 YFSETQ. Here the CDR3 reads CASSQQTGGEDGYTF. DNA of the CDR3: TGCGCCAGCAGCCAACAAACAGGGGGCGAGGATGGCTACACCTTC.

This chain connects TRBV21-1 to TRBJ1-4; the table's D gene call, TRBD1, was not cross checked with the DNA. TRBV21-1 is a pseudogene. The CDR3 contains 14 residues. DNA of the CDR3: TGTGCCAGCAGGCTGACAGGGGTGTCTGAAAAACTGTTTTTT. It specifies CASRLTGVSEKLFF.

The rearrangement links TRBV25-1 to TRBJ1-6; D is uncertain. V dropped 6 bases and J dropped 8 bases, with 5 bases sitting between them. CDR3 size: 11 residues. In germline, CDR1 is MGHDK, CDR2 SYGVNS. The CDR3 is CASRDDSPLHF. The CDR3 nucleotides read TGTGCCAGCAGGGACGATTCACCCCTCCACTTT. Variable domain in full (rest from reference TRBV25-1 and TRBJ1-6): EADIYQTPRYLVIGTGKKITLECSQTMGHDKMYWYQQDPGMELHLIHYSYGVNSTEKGDLSSESTVSRIRTEHFPLTLESARPSHTSQYLCASRDDSPLHFGNGTRLTVT.

The chain combines TRBV7-2 with TRBJ1-1, with 10 bases aligning to TRBD1. Germline V gene sequence: CDR1 SGHTA, CDR2 FQGNSA. The CDR3 extends over 13 amino acids. The trim removed 2 bases at V and 11 bases at J, leaving 5 bases unmatched. In DNA, the CDR3 is TGTGCCAGCAGCTTATCTGAGGGACAGGGGGCTTTCTTT. Translating it yields CASSLSEGQGAFF.

The chain has TRBV28 and TRBJ1-6; D gene uncertain. The CDR3 extends over 13 amino acids. Between the trimmed V and J ends, which lost 11 bases and 10 bases, there was a span of 18 bases. CDR1 is MDHEN, CDR2 SYDVKM, per germline. CDR3 nucleotide sequence: TGTGCCCACAGCACACCCCCGGGCTCACCCCTCCACTTT. Its protein product is CAHSTPPGSPLHF.

The rearrangement joins TRBV5-1 to TRBJ2-1; 9 bases match TRBD2. The CDR3 is 14 amino acids. CDR1 and CDR2 (germline): SGHRS, YFSETQ. V lost 2 bases to trimming and J lost 7 bases; unmatched junction nucleotides: 4. CDR3 nucleotides: TGCGCCAGCAGCTTCGGGACTAGCAGGAATGAGCAGTTCTTC. The encoded protein is CASSFGTSRNEQFF.

This chain's CDR3 is CASSQDWEGSYGYTF. The CDR3 bases are TGTGCCAGCAGCCAAGATTGGGAGGGGAGCTATGGCTACACCTTC. The chain uses TRBV3-1 (or the pseudogene TRBV3-2) and TRBJ1-2; perhaps TRBD1 as D (5 bases). Trimming shortened V by 0 bases and J by 4 bases, and 12 bases separated the two germline ends. The CDR3 has 15 amino acids. The germline gives CDR1 LGHDT, CDR2 YNNKEL (reference sequence).

J is TRBJ1-2 and V is TRBV28; D is perhaps TRBD1 (5 bases). CDR3 size: 14 residues. V lost 6 bases and J 6 bases, leaving 17 bases between the germline ends. Looked up from germline, CDR1 is MDHEN and CDR2 is SYDVKM. Here the CDR3 reads CASRDPGRTNGYTF. As DNA, the CDR3 is TGTGCCAGCAGAGATCCGGGACGGACTAATGGCTACACCTTC.

The gene calls are TRBV7-8 and TRBJ1-5; 7 nucleotides match TRBD1. Looked up from germline, CDR1 is SGHVS and CDR2 is FQNEAQ. This CDR3 spans 15 amino acids. Trimming removed 5 bases from V and 7 bases from J; junction bases left unmatched: 11. Here the CDR3 reads CASSGTTGDGQPQHF. The CDR3 DNA is TGTGCCAGCAGCGGCACCACAGGGGACGGCCAGCCCCAGCATTTT.

V usage is TRBV6-5 and J usage is TRBJ2-3; D might be TRBD1 or TRBD2, each matching 6 bases. CDR1 is MNHEY, CDR2 SVGAGI, per germline. The CDR3 sequence is 14 residues long. Trimming left V 5 bases short and J 4 bases short, with 13 bases between. CDR3 sequence reads: CASSPPGAPDTQYF. CDR3 coding DNA: TGTGCCAGCAGTCCTCCGGGGGCTCCAGATACGCAGTATTTT.